Presented here are 28 T cell receptor beta chains from one specimen sequenced in a study of spatial heterogeneity in lung cancer. TCRdb called the 5' RACE reads again in MiXCR, with one record for every CDR3 protein. The sample lists about 120,000 distinct CDR3 sequences; 10% to 15% were seen once. Indicated time point: blood at routine non-recurrence follow-up after resection. From tumor, nontumor lung or frozen PBMC, whole RNA was taken unsorted for sequencing. The sample consisted of PBMCs, taken at follow-up. These receptors originate from a male donor with early-stage non-small cell lung cancer.

This clonotype was observed at least ten times. The chain combines TRBV12-3 or TRBV12-4 with TRBJ1-2; possibly TRBD1 for D (6 bases). V lost 1 base to trimming and J lost 5 bases, with 8 bases between them. The CDR3 has 13 amino acids. The CDR3 region has the DNA TGTGCCAGCAGTTTAGGGGGGGCATATGGCTACACCTTC. It translates to CASSLGGAYGYTF.

This clonotype appeared many times. CDR3 amino acids: CASQGQENGYTF. Here the CDR3 DNA reads TGTGCTTCCCAGGGCCAAGAAAATGGCTACACCTTC. The chain combines TRBV7-9 with TRBJ1-2; perhaps TRBD1 as D (5 bases). The CDR3 totals 12 residues. CDR1 SEHNR and CDR2 FQNEAQ come from the germline V gene (reference sequence).

Only a few counts were recorded for this clonotype. This chain links TRBV5-4 with TRBJ2-5, with TRBD2 matching over 12 bases. V was pared by 4 bases and J by 5 bases, with 3 bases of the junction left unmatched. The germline CDR1 and CDR2 sequences are SGHNT and YYREEE (reference sequence). This CDR3 has 14 residues. The CDR3 region has the DNA TGTGCCAGCAGCCCGACTAGCGGGGGTGAGACCCAGTACTTC. Amino acids: CASSPTSGGETQYF.

This clonotype was observed many times. This rearrangement joins TRBV7-2 to TRBJ1-5, with no clear D. CDR1 is SGHTA, CDR2 FQGNSA, per germline. This CDR3 is built from 15 residues. V was cut by 1 base and J by 1 base, with 8 bases left in between. CDR3 DNA sequence: TGTGCCAGCAGCTTAGGTAGTCGCAGCAATCAGCCCCAGCATTTT. It codes for CASSLGSRSNQPQHF.

The rearrangement joins TRBV11-2 to TRBJ1-1; D uncertain. The CDR3 length is 12 residues. CDR1 SGHAT and CDR2 FQNNGV come from the germline V gene. V lost 3 bases and J lost 4, with 6 bases in between. The CDR3 region has the DNA TGTGCCAGCAGCTTCATCAGCACTGAAGCTTTCTTT. Its protein product is CASSFISTEAFF.

This clonotype came up many times. The chain is built from TRBV20-1 and TRBJ2-7; a weak D match, TRBD1 (5 bases). CDR3 size: 10 residues. The germline gives CDR1 DFQATT, CDR2 SNEGSKA (reference sequence). The CDR3 sequence is CSQGIDEQYF. CDR3 DNA: TGCTCCCAGGGTATCGACGAGCAGTACTTC.

This clonotype has ten or more counts. The chain combines TRBV20-1 with TRBJ2-7; 7 bases align to TRBD2. Germline V CDR1 and CDR2: DFQATT, SNEGSKA (reference sequence). The CDR3 covers 15 residues. J lost 1 base, V lost 3 bases, and 9 bases had no gene match. The CDR3 spells CSARNPAGPSYEQYF. The CDR3 nucleotides read TGCAGTGCTAGGAACCCAGCGGGGCCTTCCTACGAGCAGTACTTC.

This clonotype has just a few counts. The chain has TRBV5-1 and TRBJ2-3; a weak D match, TRBD2 (5 bases). CDR1 and CDR2 from the germline V gene are SGHRS and YFSETQ. The CDR3 is 17 amino acids. The germline V and J ends were trimmed by 0 bases and 4 bases, with 18 bases remaining between them. CDR3 protein: CASSLGTTSDFSDTQYF. DNA for the CDR3: TGCGCCAGCAGCTTGGGGACCACTAGTGATTTTTCAGATACGCAGTATTTT.

This clonotype was detected ten times or more. The chain recombines TRBV19 with TRBJ2-2, with unresolved D. Germline values: CDR1 LNHDA, CDR2 SQIVND (reference sequence). The ends were cut back, 8 bases at V and 2 bases at J, with 15 bases in the middle. The CDR3 extends over 15 amino acids. The CDR3 coding sequence is TGTGCCAGTGCCAAGGCTTTTACTAACACCGGGGAGCTGTTTTTT. It yields the protein CASAKAFTNTGELFF.

This clonotype has at least ten counts. This chain connects TRBV24-1 to TRBJ2-3, with 10 bases aligning to TRBD2. Germline-derived CDR1 and CDR2 are KGHDR and SFDVKD. Trimming removed 4 bases from V and 5 bases from J; junction bases left unmatched: 8. The CDR3 runs to 16 residues. CDR3 sequence: CATSDASGGHVDTQYF. Here the CDR3 DNA reads TGTGCCACCAGTGACGCTAGCGGGGGCCATGTAGATACGCAGTATTTT.

This clonotype was counted at least ten times. The chain uses TRBV12-3 or TRBV12-4 and TRBJ1-6; D ambiguous. The CDR3 is made up of 13 amino acids. The germline V and J ends were trimmed by 6 bases and 9 bases, with 12 bases remaining between them. The CDR3 nucleotides are TGTGCCAGCAGAGAAAGAGGGTCTTCACCCCTCCACTTT. Its translation is CASRERGSSPLHF.

About this clonotype: One end of the junction varies from germline; a read error may be responsible. V usage is TRBV7-2 and J usage is TRBJ2-2; 10 nucleotides match TRBD2. Germline V gene sequence: CDR1 SGHTA, CDR2 FQGNSA. The CDR3 covers 14 residues. The DNA for the CDR3 is TGTGCCACCAGCGGGGGGGCCCGGACCGGGGAGCTGTTTTTT. It specifies CATSGGARTGELFF.

The V and J genes are TRBV27 and TRBJ1-6; no firm D call. Per germline, CDR1 MNHEY and CDR2 SMNVEV (reference sequence). This CDR3 has 14 residues. V lost 3 bases and J 9 bases, leaving 12 bases between the germline ends. The CDR3 protein is CASSFEGAISPLHF. The CDR3 coding sequence is TGTGCCAGCAGTTTTGAGGGTGCGATTTCACCCCTCCACTTT.

The rearrangement joins TRBV5-5 to TRBJ2-3; 13 bases align to TRBD2. With 3 bases clipped from V and 5 bases from J, the junction kept 9 bases outside the gene matches. Germline assignment: CDR1 SGHKS and CDR2 YYEKEE (reference sequence). CDR3 size: 17 residues. The CDR3: CASSWLTSGGPKDTQYF. The CDR3 DNA reads as TGTGCCAGCAGCTGGCTGACTAGCGGGGGGCCTAAAGATACGCAGTATTTT.

In its sample, this clonotype was seen a few times. This chain connects TRBV15 to TRBJ2-7, with TRBD1 as a possible D gene (6 bases). The CDR3 consists of 14 residues. Trimming took 0 bases from V and 1 from J, leaving 7 bases between them. Germline V CDR1 and CDR2: LNHNV, YYDKDF (reference sequence). CDR3 nucleotide sequence: TGTGCCACCAGCAGAGACAGGGGATCCTACGAGCAGTACTTC. It specifies CATSRDRGSYEQYF.

Many counts were recorded for this clonotype. V gene TRBV6-2 or TRBV6-3 combines with J gene TRBJ2-7; D perhaps matches TRBD2 (5 bases). V was shortened by 6 bases and J by 0 bases, with 6 bases between the two germline ends. CDR3 length: 12 amino acids. Germline CDR1 reads MNHEY; CDR2 reads SVGEGT. The DNA for the CDR3 is TGTGCCAGCAGCCTAGCCTCCTACGAGCAGTACTTC. This translates into CASSLASYEQYF.

In its sample, this clonotype was seen many times. The genes are TRBV5-5 and TRBJ1-2; D unresolved. The CDR3 spans 14 residues. Germline-derived CDR1 and CDR2 are SGHKS and YYEKEE (reference sequence). The ends were cut back, 2 bases at V and 8 bases at J, with 16 bases in the middle. CDR3 in amino acids: CASSFRVPGQGYTF. As DNA, the CDR3 is TGTGCCAGCAGCTTTCGTGTACCGGGTCAGGGCTACACCTTC.

The rearrangement uses TRBV5-1 and TRBJ1-4; D gene uncertain. V dropped 4 bases and J dropped 0 bases, with 7 bases sitting between them. Looked up from germline, CDR1 is SGHRS and CDR2 is YFSETQ. CDR3 size: 14 residues. The CDR3 coding sequence is TGCGCCAGCAGCCCGGAGTCAACTAATGAAAAACTGTTTTTT. Protein: CASSPESTNEKLFF.

In its sample, this clonotype was seen many times. The rearrangement joins TRBV7-9 to TRBJ1-3; D gene unclear. V was shortened by 4 bases and J by 2 bases, with 15 bases between the two germline ends. Germline V lookup: CDR1 SEHNR, CDR2 FQNEAQ (reference sequence). The CDR3 has 16 amino acids. The CDR3 coding sequence is TGTGCCAGCAGCTCCTTAAGCTCCTCCACTGGAAACACCATATATTTT. Its protein product is CASSSLSSSTGNTIYF.

The rearrangement uses TRBV7-9 and TRBJ2-5; 10 bases align to TRBD2. From germline, CDR1 is SEHNR and CDR2 FQNEAQ (reference sequence). This CDR3 region has 15 residues. V lost 5 bases to trimming and J lost 4 bases; unmatched junction nucleotides: 7. CDR3 sequence (DNA): TGTGCCAGCAGCCTGGGACTAGCGCCTGGAGAGACCCAGTACTTC. Translated: CASSLGLAPGETQYF.

This clonotype was observed at least ten times. The rearrangement joins TRBV6-5 to TRBJ2-1, with D possibly TRBD1 on 5 matching bases. The CDR3 is 12 amino acids. Looked up from germline, CDR1 is MNHEY and CDR2 is SVGAGI. V was cut by 6 bases and J by 5 bases, with 8 bases left in between. The CDR3 protein is CASRDNHNEQFF. The CDR3 DNA reads TGTGCCAGCAGGGACAACCACAATGAGCAGTTCTTC.

This clonotype was counted at least ten times. The chain recombines TRBV28 with TRBJ2-3; 11 bases are shared with TRBD1. CDR3 length equals 16 residues. The junction had 6 bases not matched to a gene; V was cut back by 6 bases and J by 1 base. Germline V gene lookup returns CDR1 MDHEN and CDR2 SYDVKM. Here the CDR3 reads CASRDRGHKRTDTQYF. CDR3 in DNA: TGTGCCAGCAGGGACAGGGGGCATAAACGCACAGATACGCAGTATTTT.

This clonotype was detected only a few times. This sequence joins TRBV29-1 and TRBJ2-3; TRBD1 matches 8 bases. Germline V gives CDR1 SQVTM, CDR2 ANQGSEA. The CDR3 extends over 17 amino acids. Losses at the gene ends were 6 bases for V and 1 base for J; bases not matched to a gene: 15. CDR3 DNA: TGCAGCGTGGACAGGGTAAGGAGTGGACTGGGCACAGATACGCAGTATTTT. As protein: CSVDRVRSGLGTDTQYF.

This clonotype was picked up a small number of times. The chain couples TRBV15 to TRBJ2-1, with 16 bases aligning to TRBD2. CDR1 is LNHNV and CDR2 is YYDKDF in the germline V gene (reference sequence). The CDR3 sequence is 15 residues long. J gave up 9 bases and V 5 bases, and 4 bases lay outside the gene matches. CDR3 nucleotides: TGTGCCACCAGCCTAGGGACTAGCGGGGGGGGTGAGCAGTTCTTC. Protein: CATSLGTSGGGEQFF.

This clonotype was counted at least ten times. V and J are TRBV7-2 and TRBJ2-7; D uncertain. Trimming cost V 0 bases and J 2 bases, with 11 bases left between them. Per the germline V gene, CDR1 is SGHTA and CDR2 is FQGNSA. The CDR3 is made up of 15 amino acids. CDR3 loop: CASSLASTSTYEQYF. The CDR3 nucleotides read TGTGCCAGCAGCTTAGCCAGTACCTCTACCTACGAGCAGTACTTC. The entire variable domain, with the rest obtained from reference TRBV7-2 and TRBJ2-7, is as follows: GAGVSQSPSNKVTEKGKDVELRCDPISGHTALYWYRQSLGQGLEFLIYFQGNSAPDKSGLPSDRFSAERTGGSVSTLTIQRTQQEDSAVYLCASSLASTSTYEQYFGPGTRLTVT.

The V gene is TRBV4-1, the J gene TRBJ2-3; D is uncertain. The germline CDR1 and CDR2 sequences are MGHRA and YSYEKL. CDR3 size: 15 residues. V was pared by 5 bases and J by 4 bases, with 16 bases between. The CDR3 is CASSAAPLKADTQYF. The DNA of the CDR3 is TGCGCCAGCAGCGCAGCTCCCCTTAAGGCAGATACGCAGTATTTT.

In its sample, this clonotype was seen a few times. CDR3 amino acids: CASKTRESNQPQHF. CDR3 DNA: TGTGCCTCAAAGACCAGGGAAAGCAATCAGCCCCAGCATTTT. The chain recombines TRBV12-3 or TRBV12-4 with TRBJ1-5, with D perhaps TRBD1 (5 bases). CDR3 length: 14 residues. V shed 11 bases and J shed 1 base, with 15 bases lying between them.

This clonotype turned up a few times. The chain employs TRBV7-2 and TRBJ1-6; D is undetermined. CDR3 length: 15 residues. The V gene's germline CDR1 is SGHTA and CDR2 FQGNSA. V shed 5 bases and J shed 6 bases, with 14 bases lying between them. CDR3 sequence: CASSQQRSSNSPLHF. The CDR3 DNA sequence: TGTGCCAGCAGCCAGCAGAGGTCGTCTAATTCACCCCTCCACTTT.